The T cell receptor (beta chain) described here comes from a study of blood T cells in healthy people across ages. A second PCR, run for roughly 7 to 12 cycles, used a sample-barcoded 5' primer plus a J-beta primer mix. Through a template-switch adaptor with 12 random nucleotides, each cDNA molecule received a tag. In TCRdb, the 5' RACE reads were re-called with MiXCR into one record per CDR3 protein. The table shows about 1.1 million distinct CDR3 sequences, with under 40% occurring only once. The material sequenced was blood. The clonotype originates from a man aged 18 to 30 in good health.

CDR3 nucleotides: TGCAGTGCTAGAATTGTAATGTTTGGCTCCTACAATGAGCAGTTCTTC. Amino acids: CSARIVMFGSYNEQFF. The chain links TRBV20-1 to TRBJ2-1; D remains ambiguous. V was shortened by 2 bases and J by 0 bases, with 14 bases between the two germline ends. Germline V gives CDR1 DFQATT, CDR2 SNEGSKA (reference sequence). This CDR3 is built from 16 residues.